A selection of T cell receptor beta chains follows, all from one sample in a study of post-analysis software for immune sequencing data. TCRdb reanalysed the PCR reads using MiXCR and keeps one entry per CDR3 protein. This sample has approximately 440,000 distinct CDR3 sequences; over 35% occur once, and the top ten carry about 12%. The specimen sequenced was blood. Receptors were obtained from a girl aged 10 to 17 with multiple sclerosis. Both conserved end residues are part of each CDR3. A D gene is named only where the DNA matches it firmly. The size field is filled for only some rows; it gives once, few, many or a size class.

V gene: TRBV5-6; D gene: NA; clone size: NA; J gene: TRBJ2-3; CDR3 protein: CASSLEFVARTDTQYF; CDR3 DNA: TGTGCCAGCAGCTTGGAATTCGTGGCCCGCACAGATACGCAGTATTTT
V gene: TRBV7-3; D gene: TRBD1; clone size: NA; J gene: TRBJ2-2; CDR3 protein: CASSQHPPGTGGTGELFF; CDR3 DNA: TGTGCCAGCAGCCAGCATCCCCCCGGGACAGGGGGCACCGGGGAGCTGTTTTTT
V gene: TRBV12-3/TRBV12-4; D gene: NA; clone size: NA; J gene: TRBJ1-1; CDR3 protein: CASSYTGQSTEAFF; CDR3 DNA: TGTGCCAGCAGCTATACAGGGCAGAGCACTGAAGCTTTCTTT
V gene: TRBV6-2/TRBV6-3; D gene: NA; clone size: NA; J gene: TRBJ2-1; CDR3 protein: CASSKPHQGYNEQFF; CDR3 DNA: TGTGCCAGCAGTAAGCCCCACCAGGGCTACAATGAGCAGTTCTTC
V gene: TRBV7-3; D gene: NA; clone size: NA; J gene: TRBJ2-5; CDR3 protein: CASSLFREETQYF; CDR3 DNA: TGTGCCAGCAGCTTATTTAGGGAAGAGACCCAGTACTTC
V gene: TRBV20-1; D gene: TRBD2; clone size: few; J gene: TRBJ2-3; CDR3 protein: CSARGSGTSGGTDTQYF; CDR3 DNA: TGCAGTGCTAGAGGGTCTGGGACTAGCGGGGGGACAGATACGCAGTATTTT
V gene: TRBV25-1; D gene: NA; clone size: NA; J gene: TRBJ2-7; CDR3 protein: CASSEYDEQYF; CDR3 DNA: TGTGCCAGCAGTGAATACGACGAGCAGTACTTC
V gene: TRBV6-1; D gene: NA; clone size: NA; J gene: TRBJ2-7; CDR3 protein: CASSETGELNEQYF; CDR3 DNA: TGTGCCAGCAGTGAAACGGGAGAGCTCAATGAGCAGTACTTC
V gene: TRBV29-1; D gene: NA; clone size: NA; J gene: TRBJ2-7; CDR3 protein: CSVRRGNTQYYEQYF; CDR3 DNA: TGCAGCGTCCGCAGGGGAAACACCCAATACTACGAGCAGTACTTC
V gene: TRBV6-6; D gene: NA; clone size: NA; J gene: TRBJ2-5; CDR3 protein: CASSYHRRLSQETQYF; CDR3 DNA: TGTGCCAGCAGCTACCACCGGCGCCTATCCCAAGAGACCCAGTACTTC
V gene: TRBV25-1; D gene: NA; clone size: few; J gene: TRBJ2-7; CDR3 protein: CASSESMRDYEQYF; CDR3 DNA: TGTGCCAGCAGTGAATCTATGCGGGACTACGAGCAGTACTTC
V gene: TRBV28; D gene: NA; clone size: many; J gene: TRBJ2-7; CDR3 protein: CASSLTEYEQYF; CDR3 DNA: TGTGCCAGCAGTTTGACAGAGTACGAGCAGTACTTC
V gene: TRBV7-2; D gene: NA; clone size: few; J gene: TRBJ2-7; CDR3 protein: CASSLGRAPGSYEQYF; CDR3 DNA: TGTGCCAGCAGCTTAGGTAGGGCCCCCGGATCCTACGAGCAGTACTTC
V gene: TRBV7-2; D gene: TRBD1; clone size: NA; J gene: TRBJ2-7; CDR3 protein: CASRLTGAYEQYF; CDR3 DNA: TGTGCCAGCAGACTGACAGGGGCCTACGAGCAGTACTTC
V gene: TRBV28; D gene: NA; clone size: NA; J gene: TRBJ1-2; CDR3 protein: CASSWNNYGYTF; CDR3 DNA: TGTGCCAGCAGTTGGAATAACTATGGCTACACCTTC
V gene: TRBV7-9; D gene: TRBD2; clone size: NA; J gene: TRBJ2-1; CDR3 protein: CASRSNGTSGRSSYNEQFF; CDR3 DNA: TGTGCCAGCAGGTCTAACGGGACTAGCGGGAGGAGCTCCTACAATGAGCAGTTCTTC
V gene: TRBV7-2; D gene: TRBD2; clone size: few; J gene: TRBJ2-3; CDR3 protein: CASSLEIAGSTDTQYF; CDR3 DNA: TGTGCCAGCAGCTTAGAGATAGCGGGGAGCACAGATACGCAGTATTTT
V gene: TRBV27; D gene: TRBD2; clone size: once; J gene: TRBJ2-7; CDR3 protein: CASSLKGLGYEQYF; CDR3 DNA: TGTGCCAGCAGTTTAAAGGGACTAGGGTACGAGCAGTACTTC
V gene: TRBV20-1; D gene: NA; clone size: NA; J gene: TRBJ2-5; CDR3 protein: CSAVKTYNEQYF; CDR3 DNA: TGCAGTGCTGTAAAGACCTACAATGAGCAGTACTTC
V gene: TRBV19; D gene: NA; clone size: NA; J gene: TRBJ1-5; CDR3 protein: CASSIARVLGNQPQHF; CDR3 DNA: TGTGCCAGTAGTATAGCCAGGGTATTGGGCAATCAGCCCCAGCATTTT
V gene: TRBV5-1; D gene: NA; clone size: NA; J gene: TRBJ2-7; CDR3 protein: CASSLDRPYHEQYF; CDR3 DNA: TGCGCCAGCAGCTTGGACAGACCCTACCACGAGCAGTACTTC
V gene: TRBV3-1; D gene: NA; clone size: NA; J gene: TRBJ2-1; CDR3 protein: CASSQGEGGQFF; CDR3 DNA: TGTGCCAGCAGCCAAGGGGAGGGGGGCCAGTTCTTC
V gene: TRBV20-1; D gene: TRBD1; clone size: once; J gene: TRBJ2-7; CDR3 protein: CSAGDRGAREQYF; CDR3 DNA: TGCAGTGCTGGGGACAGGGGGGCACGCGAGCAGTACTTC
V gene: TRBV20-1; D gene: TRBD2; clone size: NA; J gene: TRBJ2-7; CDR3 protein: CSARRLAASYEQYF; CDR3 DNA: TGCAGTGCTAGAAGACTAGCGGCGAGCTACGAGCAGTACTTC
V gene: TRBV15; D gene: TRBD2; clone size: NA; J gene: TRBJ2-1; CDR3 protein: CATSRVGLAGHNEQFF; CDR3 DNA: TGTGCCACCAGCAGAGTGGGACTAGCGGGGCACAATGAGCAGTTCTTC
V gene: TRBV7-2; D gene: TRBD2; clone size: NA; J gene: TRBJ2-3; CDR3 protein: CASSLVPGTSGRAVTDTQYF; CDR3 DNA: TGTGCCAGCAGCTTAGTCCCTGGGACTAGCGGGAGGGCAGTGACAGATACGCAGTATTTT
V gene: TRBV15; D gene: NA; clone size: NA; J gene: TRBJ2-3; CDR3 protein: CATSSHTDTQYF; CDR3 DNA: TGTGCCACCAGCAGCCACACAGATACGCAGTATTTT
V gene: TRBV20-1; D gene: NA; clone size: few; J gene: TRBJ2-7; CDR3 protein: CSARVTRDYEQYF; CDR3 DNA: TGCAGTGCTAGAGTGACTAGAGACTACGAGCAGTACTTC
V gene: TRBV4-1; D gene: NA; clone size: few; J gene: TRBJ1-2; CDR3 protein: CASSQNAGGYGYTF; CDR3 DNA: TGCGCCAGCAGCCAGAACGCGGGAGGCTATGGCTACACCTTC
V gene: TRBV28; D gene: NA; clone size: NA; J gene: TRBJ2-7; CDR3 protein: CASSLWASGTLGIDEQYF; CDR3 DNA: TGTGCCAGCAGTTTATGGGCGTCCGGGACCCTAGGCATTGACGAGCAGTACTTC
V gene: TRBV18; D gene: TRBD2; clone size: NA; J gene: TRBJ2-3; CDR3 protein: CASSPVAGVSDTQYF; CDR3 DNA: TGTGCCAGCTCACCAGTAGCGGGAGTGTCAGATACGCAGTATTTT
V gene: TRBV5-1; D gene: NA; clone size: once; J gene: TRBJ2-5; CDR3 protein: CASSSLPPGETQYF; CDR3 DNA: TGCGCCAGCAGCTCCCTGCCACCAGGGGAGACCCAGTACTTC
V gene: TRBV2; D gene: NA; clone size: NA; J gene: TRBJ2-5; CDR3 protein: CASRRGTSETQYF; CDR3 DNA: TGTGCCAGCAGGAGGGGGACTTCGGAGACCCAGTACTTC
V gene: TRBV27; D gene: NA; clone size: few; J gene: TRBJ2-7; CDR3 protein: CASNRGQGLAGVYEQYF; CDR3 DNA: TGTGCCAGCAACCGAGGACAGGGGTTAGCGGGAGTCTACGAGCAGTACTTC
V gene: TRBV10-3; D gene: TRBD2; clone size: NA; J gene: TRBJ2-1; CDR3 protein: CAISGAGGPGNEQFF; CDR3 DNA: TGTGCCATCAGTGGCGCGGGAGGGCCAGGCAATGAGCAGTTCTTC
V gene: TRBV3-1; D gene: NA; clone size: NA; J gene: TRBJ1-1; CDR3 protein: CASSHSDNTEAFF; CDR3 DNA: TGTGCCAGCAGCCATTCAGATAACACTGAAGCTTTCTTT
V gene: TRBV7-8; D gene: NA; clone size: NA; J gene: TRBJ2-5; CDR3 protein: CASSLSQGETQYF; CDR3 DNA: TGTGCCAGCAGCTTATCTCAGGGAGAGACCCAGTACTTC
V gene: TRBV6-1; D gene: NA; clone size: NA; J gene: TRBJ2-1; CDR3 protein: CASSEAGLRQFF; CDR3 DNA: TGTGCCAGCAGTGAAGCAGGGTTACGGCAGTTCTTC
V gene: TRBV12-5; D gene: TRBD2; clone size: few; J gene: TRBJ2-2; CDR3 protein: CASGSAGGPTGELFF; CDR3 DNA: TGTGCTAGTGGTTCAGCGGGAGGGCCCACCGGGGAGCTGTTTTTT
V gene: TRBV3-1; D gene: TRBD2; clone size: NA; J gene: TRBJ2-1; CDR3 protein: CASSQDPGLAGGEQFF; CDR3 DNA: TGTGCCAGCAGCCAAGATCCTGGACTAGCGGGAGGTGAGCAGTTCTTC
V gene: TRBV9; D gene: NA; clone size: NA; J gene: TRBJ2-7; CDR3 protein: CASSVDGGGDKYF; CDR3 DNA: TGTGCCAGCAGCGTAGATGGTGGCGGGGACAAGTACTTC